Reported below is one T cell receptor (beta chain). Each bulk PBMC sample had approximately 340 ng DNA loaded. Data came from immunoSEQ multiplex PCR; TCRdb stores just in-frame clones and leaves some out. The table lists several thousand clones, 85% to 90% of them singletons, with about 15% in the top ten. The time point denotes: pre-treatment baseline. Apart from two fast progressors, RECIST 1.1 response was judged 12 weeks post-infusion. Patients with prior systemic cancer treatment, concomitant immunosuppressants, or other active malignancies were excluded. The data originate from a study of blood T cell dynamics during melanoma immunotherapy. Germline V lookup: CDR1 SNHLY, CDR2 FYNNEI. The CDR3 is made up of 16 amino acids. V was pared by 1 base and J by 5 bases, with 16 bases between.

This material consisted of blood, taken from a patient treated with checkpoint blockade. The chain links TRBV2 to TRBJ2-3, with D possibly TRBD2 on 6 matching bases. The clonotype comes from a human donor with melanoma. CDR3 nucleotides: TGTGCCAGCAGTGAAGGGGGGTGGCTAGCGCTAGATACGCAGTATTTT. As protein: CASSEGGWLALDTQYF.